This TCR beta chain stems from a study of blood T cell repertoires in COVID-19. Study overall: The origin of the acute and convalescent COVID-19 samples was the United States, Italy and Spain.

Produced via immunoSEQ multiplex PCR; TCRdb's table is partial and in-frame only. The data hold 160,000 or so clones, with roughly 90% observed a single time. V lost 4 bases and J lost 9, with 10 bases in between. This CDR3 region has 12 residues. CDR1 is SEHNR and CDR2 is FQNEAQ in the germline V gene (reference sequence). Sample: peripheral blood. The chain employs TRBV7-9 and TRBJ1-5, with D possibly TRBD1 on 6 matching bases. This TCR was sampled from a man aged 55 to 69 with acute or convalescent COVID-19. In DNA form, the CDR3 reads TGTGCCAGCAGCTCGGGACAATCGCCCCAGCATTTT. Protein sequence: CASSSGQSPQHF.